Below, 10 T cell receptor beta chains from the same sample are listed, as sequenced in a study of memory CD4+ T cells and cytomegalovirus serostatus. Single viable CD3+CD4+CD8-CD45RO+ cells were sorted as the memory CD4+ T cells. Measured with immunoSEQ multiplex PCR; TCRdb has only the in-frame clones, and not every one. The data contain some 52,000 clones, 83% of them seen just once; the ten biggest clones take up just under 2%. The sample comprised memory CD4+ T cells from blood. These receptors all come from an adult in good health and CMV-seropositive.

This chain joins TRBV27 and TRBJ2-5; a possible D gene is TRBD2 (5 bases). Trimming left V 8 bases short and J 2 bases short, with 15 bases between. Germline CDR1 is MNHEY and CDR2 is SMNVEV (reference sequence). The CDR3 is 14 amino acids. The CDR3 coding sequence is TGTGCCAGCCGCCGAGGGCTTTGGCAAGAGACCCAGTACTTC. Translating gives CASRRGLWQETQYF.

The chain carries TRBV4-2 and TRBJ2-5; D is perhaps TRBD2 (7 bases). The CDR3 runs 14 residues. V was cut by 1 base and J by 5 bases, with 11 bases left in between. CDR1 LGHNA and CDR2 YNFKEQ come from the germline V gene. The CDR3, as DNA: TGTGCCAGCAGCCAAGCGGGGGGCGAGGAGACCCAGTACTTC. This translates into CASSQAGGEETQYF.

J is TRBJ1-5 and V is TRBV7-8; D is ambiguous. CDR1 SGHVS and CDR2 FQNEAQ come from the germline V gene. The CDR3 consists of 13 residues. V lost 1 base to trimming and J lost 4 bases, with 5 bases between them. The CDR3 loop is CASSLGENQPQHF. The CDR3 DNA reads TGTGCCAGCAGCTTAGGGGAGAATCAGCCCCAGCATTTT. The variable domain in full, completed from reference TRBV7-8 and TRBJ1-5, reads GAGVSQSPRYKVAKRGQDVALRCDPISGHVSLFWYQQALGQGPEFLTYFQNEAQLDKSGLPSDRFFAERPEGSVSTLKIQRTQQEDSAVYLCASSLGENQPQHFGDGTRLSIL.

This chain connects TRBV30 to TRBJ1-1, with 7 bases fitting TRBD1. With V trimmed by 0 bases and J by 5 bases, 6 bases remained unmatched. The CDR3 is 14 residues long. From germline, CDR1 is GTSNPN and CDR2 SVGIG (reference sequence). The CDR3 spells CAWSVGGLSTEAFF. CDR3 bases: TGTGCCTGGAGTGTAGGGGGCCTGTCGACTGAAGCTTTCTTT. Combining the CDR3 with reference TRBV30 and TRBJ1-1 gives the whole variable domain SQTIHQWPATLVQPVGSPLSLECTVEGTSNPNLYWYRQAAGRGLQLLFYSVGIGQISSEVPQNLSASRPQDRQFILSSKKLLLSDSGFYLCAWSVGGLSTEAFFGQGTRLTVV.

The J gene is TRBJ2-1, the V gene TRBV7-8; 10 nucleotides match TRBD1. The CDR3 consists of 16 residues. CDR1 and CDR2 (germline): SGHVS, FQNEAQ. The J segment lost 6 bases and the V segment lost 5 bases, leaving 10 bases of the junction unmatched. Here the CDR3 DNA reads TGTGCCAGCAGCCCCGGGGGACAGGGGCCGACCAATGAGCAGTTCTTC. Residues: CASSPGGQGPTNEQFF.

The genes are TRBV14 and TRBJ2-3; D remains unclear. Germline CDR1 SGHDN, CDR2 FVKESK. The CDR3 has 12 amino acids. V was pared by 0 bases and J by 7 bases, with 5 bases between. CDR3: CASSQDGYTQYF. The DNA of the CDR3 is TGTGCCAGCAGCCAAGATGGGTATACGCAGTATTTT. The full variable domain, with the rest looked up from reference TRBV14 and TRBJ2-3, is EAGVTQFPSHSVIEKGQTVTLRCDPISGHDNLYWYRRVMGKEIKFLLHFVKESKQDESGMPNNRFLAERTGGTYSTLKVQPAELEDSGVYFCASSQDGYTQYFGPGTRLTVL.

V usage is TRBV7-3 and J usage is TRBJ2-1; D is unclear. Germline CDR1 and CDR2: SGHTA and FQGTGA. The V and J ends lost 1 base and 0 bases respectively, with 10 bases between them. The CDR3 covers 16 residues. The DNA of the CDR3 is TGTGCCAGCAGCTTAATGTCGACCAGCTCCTACAATGAGCAGTTCTTC. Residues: CASSLMSTSSYNEQFF.

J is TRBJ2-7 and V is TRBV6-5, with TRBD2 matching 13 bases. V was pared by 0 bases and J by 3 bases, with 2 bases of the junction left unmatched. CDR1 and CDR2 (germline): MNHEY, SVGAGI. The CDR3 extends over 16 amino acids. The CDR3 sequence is CASSYSGLAGNYEQYF. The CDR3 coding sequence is TGTGCCAGCAGTTACTCGGGACTAGCGGGAAACTACGAGCAGTACTTC.

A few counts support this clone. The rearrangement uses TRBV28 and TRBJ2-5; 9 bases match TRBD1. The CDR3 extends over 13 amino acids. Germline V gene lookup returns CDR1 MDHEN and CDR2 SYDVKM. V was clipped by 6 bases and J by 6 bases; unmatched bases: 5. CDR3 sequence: CASSGQGRQTQYF. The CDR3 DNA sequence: TGTGCCAGCAGCGGACAGGGGAGGCAGACCCAGTACTTC.

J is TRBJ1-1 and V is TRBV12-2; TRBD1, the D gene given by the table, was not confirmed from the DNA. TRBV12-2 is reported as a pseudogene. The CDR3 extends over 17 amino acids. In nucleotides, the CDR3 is TGTGCAAGTCGCCCCGGACAGGGGGCTACGGTGAACACTGAAGCTTTCTTT. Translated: CASRPGQGATVNTEAFF.